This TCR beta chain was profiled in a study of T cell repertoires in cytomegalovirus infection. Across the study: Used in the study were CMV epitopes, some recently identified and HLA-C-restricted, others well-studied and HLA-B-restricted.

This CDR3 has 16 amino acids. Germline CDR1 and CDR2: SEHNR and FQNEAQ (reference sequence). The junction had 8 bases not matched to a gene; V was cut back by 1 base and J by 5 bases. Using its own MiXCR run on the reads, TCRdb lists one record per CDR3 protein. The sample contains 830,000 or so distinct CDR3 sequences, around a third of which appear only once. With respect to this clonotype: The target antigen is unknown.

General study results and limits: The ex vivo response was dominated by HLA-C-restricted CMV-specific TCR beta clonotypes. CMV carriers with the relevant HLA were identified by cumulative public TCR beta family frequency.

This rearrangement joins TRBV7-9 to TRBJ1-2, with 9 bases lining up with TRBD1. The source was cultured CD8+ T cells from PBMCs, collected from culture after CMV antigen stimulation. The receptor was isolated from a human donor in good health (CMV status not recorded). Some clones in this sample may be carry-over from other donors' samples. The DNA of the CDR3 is TGTGCCAGCAGCTTAGATAGAGGACAGGGGATTTATGGCTACACCTTC. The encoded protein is CASSLDRGQGIYGYTF.